Following are 20 T cell receptor beta chains from one sample sequenced in a study of T cells after yellow fever vaccination. TCRdb reanalysed the 5' RACE reads using MiXCR and keeps one entry per CDR3 protein. This table holds about 330,000 distinct CDR3 sequences, roughly 4.3% found once. The material was PBMCs, obtained 5 days after the yellow fever booster vaccination. Source of these receptors: a man aged 18 to 29 who received the YFV17D yellow fever vaccine.

Only a few counts were recorded for this clonotype. The rearrangement joins TRBV6-2 or TRBV6-3 to TRBJ1-6, with a tentative D call TRBD1 (5 bases). The CDR3 sequence is 15 residues long. The V end was cut by 8 bases, the J end by 7 bases, with 18 bases between. CDR1 and CDR2 (germline): MNHEY, SVGEGT. In DNA form, the CDR3 reads TGTGCCAGCCTGGGCGACAGCAGCATCAATTCACCCCTCCACTTT. Protein sequence: CASLGDSSINSPLHF.

This clonotype was found many times. The J gene is TRBJ2-2, the V gene TRBV5-1; the match to TRBD1 covers 7 bases. The germline CDR1 and CDR2 sequences are SGHRS and YFSETQ. The CDR3 covers 15 residues. V lost 4 bases to trimming and J lost 8 bases; unmatched junction nucleotides: 11. The DNA of the CDR3 is TGCGCCAGCAGCCCCGGGACAGCCGTAAGAGGGGAGCTGTTTTTT. Its translation is CASSPGTAVRGELFF.

The V and J genes are TRBV14 and TRBJ1-2; D not certain. Germline V gene lookup returns CDR1 SGHDN and CDR2 FVKESK. The V end lost 3 bases, the J end lost 8 bases, and 19 bases lay between the germline ends. The CDR3 runs to 15 residues. CDR3 sequence reads: CASSQYPGGPRGYTF. CDR3 nucleotides: TGTGCCAGCAGCCAGTACCCGGGCGGTCCCCGGGGCTACACCTTC.

Many counts were recorded for this clonotype. The chain recombines TRBV3-1 with TRBJ1-1; TRBD1 matches at 7 bases. Germline V gene lookup returns CDR1 LGHDT and CDR2 YNNKEL (reference sequence). The V and J ends lost 6 bases and 3 bases, in that order; junction bases with no gene match: 16. The CDR3 is 17 amino acids. This CDR3 reads CASRPKEPQGRDTEAFF. Here the CDR3 DNA reads TGTGCCAGCAGACCAAAGGAACCACAGGGGCGGGACACTGAAGCTTTCTTT.

This clonotype was seen a few times. The J gene is TRBJ2-5, the V gene TRBV4-2; 11 bases map to TRBD2. The CDR3 has 17 residues. J lost 5 bases, V lost 4 bases, and 12 bases had no gene match. Germline assignment: CDR1 LGHNA and CDR2 YNFKEQ. The CDR3 sequence: CASSPRFSGGARETQYF. For the CDR3, the DNA is TGTGCCAGCAGCCCCCGGTTTAGCGGGGGGGCCCGGGAGACCCAGTACTTC.

CDR3 protein: CASSPPGYGYTF. In DNA, the CDR3 is TGTGCCAGCAGTCCCCCCGGCTATGGCTACACCTTC. The J gene is TRBJ1-2, the V gene TRBV6-9; D is unclear. The CDR3 consists of 12 residues. CDR1 is MNHGY, CDR2 SVAAGI, per germline. Trimming stripped 5 bases from V and 4 bases from J, with 8 bases between.

The chain has TRBV11-2 and TRBJ2-7; perhaps TRBD1 as D (5 bases). The CDR3 is 15 residues long. Germline assignment: CDR1 SGHAT and CDR2 FQNNGV. The V and J ends lost 1 base and 3 bases respectively, with 13 bases between them. CDR3 in DNA: TGTGCCAGCAGCTTAGTCAGGGAAGGAAACTACGAGCAGTACTTC. Residues: CASSLVREGNYEQYF.

At least ten counts were recorded for this clonotype. The chain recombines TRBV5-6 with TRBJ2-1; 7 bases line up with TRBD1. The CDR3 contains 12 residues. Germline values: CDR1 SGHDT, CDR2 YYEEEE. The V gene end was trimmed by 2 bases and the J gene end by 10 bases; junction bases not matched to a gene: 3. CDR3 DNA sequence: TGTGCCAGCAGCTTCCCGGACAGGGAGCAGTTCTTC. Translated, it gives CASSFPDREQFF. Supplemented by reference TRBV5-6 and TRBJ2-1, the full variable domain reads DAGVTQSPTHLIKTRGQQVTLRCSPKSGHDTVSWYQQALGQGPQFIFQYYEEEERQRGNFPDRFSGHQFPNYSSELNVNALLLGDSALYLCASSFPDREQFFGPGTRLTVL.

In this sample, this clonotype turned up many times. This chain uses TRBV10-2 with TRBJ1-4, with D hard to call. The germline V gene has CDR1 WSHSY and CDR2 SAAADI. V lost 4 bases and J lost 10, with 10 bases in between. The CDR3 covers 12 residues. The CDR3 DNA follows: TGCGCCAGCAGTGTGTCGCCGGGAAAACTGTTTTTT. Encoded protein: CASSVSPGKLFF.

A few counts support this clonotype. V usage is TRBV7-3 and J usage is TRBJ2-3; the match to TRBD2 covers 7 bases. CDR3 length: 14 residues. Germline loops: CDR1 SGHTA, CDR2 FQGTGA. J gave up 0 bases and V 6 bases, and 3 bases lay outside the gene matches. The CDR3 region is CASRLGGSTDTQYF. The CDR3, as DNA: TGTGCCAGCAGACTGGGGGGGAGCACAGATACGCAGTATTTT.

This clonotype has a count of ten or more. V and J are TRBV6-1 and TRBJ2-3; maybe TRBD2 (5 bases). The CDR3 sequence is 15 residues long. Germline-derived CDR1 and CDR2 are MNHNS and SASEGT. V was shortened by 1 base and J by 1 base, with 9 bases between the two germline ends. CDR3 nucleotide sequence: TGTGCCAGCAGTGAAGAGAGGGCGGGCACAGATACGCAGTATTTT. This encodes CASSEERAGTDTQYF.

This clonotype was detected a few times. The J gene is TRBJ1-2, the V gene TRBV4-1; D call uncertain. The CDR3 spans 15 residues. Trimming removed 1 base at V and 0 bases at J, with 9 bases between. CDR1 is MGHRA, CDR2 YSYEKL, per germline. Here the CDR3 reads CASSQGDGPNYGYTF. CDR3 coding DNA: TGCGCCAGCAGCCAAGGAGATGGGCCTAACTATGGCTACACCTTC.

V and J are TRBV20-1 and TRBJ2-7; TRBD2 agrees at 13 bases. Germline assignment: CDR1 DFQATT and CDR2 SNEGSKA (reference sequence). The CDR3 runs 14 residues. V dropped 5 bases and J dropped 4; count of bases not matched to a gene: 5. In DNA, the CDR3 is TGCAGTGCTTCTGGGACTAGCGGGGTTTACGAGCAGTACGTC. Protein: CSASGTSGVYEQYV.

This clonotype showed up many times. CDR3 DNA: TGTGCCAGCAGTTACTCGGTGGGGAGCCTGAACACCGGGGAGCTGTTTTTT. It is translated as CASSYSVGSLNTGELFF. The rearrangement uses TRBV6-2 or TRBV6-3 and TRBJ2-2; tentative D call: TRBD2 (5 bases). Germline loops: CDR1 MNHEY, CDR2 SVGEGT. CDR3 length equals 17 residues. V lost 0 bases and J lost 1, with 12 bases in between.

This clonotype has a handful of counts. This rearrangement joins TRBV5-1 to TRBJ1-5; unclear D gene. The CDR3 extends over 14 amino acids. Trimming took 4 bases from V and 6 from J, leaving 14 bases between them. Germline V lookup: CDR1 SGHRS, CDR2 YFSETQ. The CDR3 nucleotides read TGCGCCAGCAGCGCGGACCCAGGTGGTCAGCCCCAGCATTTT. Residues: CASSADPGGQPQHF. The complete variable domain, with remaining parts taken from reference TRBV5-1 and TRBJ1-5, reads KAGVTQTPRYLIKTRGQQVTLSCSPISGHRSVSWYQQTPGQGLQFLFEYFSETQRNKGNFPGRFSGRQFSNSRSEMNVSTLELGDSALYLCASSADPGGQPQHFGDGTRLSIL.

A note on this clonotype: One end of the junction fails to match germline, which may point to a read error. V is TRBV11-2 and J is TRBJ2-5, with 11 bases that match TRBD1. The CDR3 has 14 residues. The germline CDR1 and CDR2 sequences are SGHAT and FQNNGV. The CDR3 protein is CASSSGQGGQTEYF. The CDR3 DNA reads TGTGCCAGCAGCTCGGGACAGGGGGGTCAGACCGAGTACTTC.

The chain joins TRBV4-3 to TRBJ1-2; 7 nucleotides align to TRBD1. Germline V gene lookup returns CDR1 LGHNA and CDR2 YSLEER. The ends lost 0 bases at V and 8 bases at J; junction bases unmatched: 12. The CDR3 has 16 residues. The CDR3 bases are TGCGCCAGCAGCCAAGATCAGGGACAGACCAGGGGCGGCTACACCTTC. Protein product: CASSQDQGQTRGGYTF.

This clonotype has more than one count but fewer than ten. The chain uses TRBV7-9 and TRBJ2-1, with D perhaps TRBD2 (6 bases). CDR1 and CDR2 (germline): SEHNR, FQNEAQ (reference sequence). The V gene lost 5 bases and the J gene lost 7 bases, with 18 bases spanning the gap. The CDR3 consists of 15 residues. As DNA, the CDR3 is TGTGCCAGCAGCCCCAGGGACCGTGGGGGGAATGAGCAGTTCTTC. Its translation is CASSPRDRGGNEQFF.

V usage is TRBV20-1 and J usage is TRBJ2-1; D unresolved. This CDR3 contains 13 residues. CDR1 is DFQATT and CDR2 is SNEGSKA in the germline V gene (reference sequence). Trimming took 6 bases from V and 8 from J, leaving 17 bases between them. The CDR3 nucleotides read TGCAGTGCCTGGTCCGGGTTGAGCGATGAGCAGTTCTTC. It yields the protein CSAWSGLSDEQFF.

This clonotype showed up many times. This chain links TRBV3-1 with TRBJ2-2; D ambiguous. The CDR3 extends over 14 amino acids. CDR1 LGHDT and CDR2 YNNKEL come from the germline V gene (reference sequence). Between the trimmed V and J ends, which lost 2 bases and 6 bases, there was a span of 10 bases. CDR3 sequence reads: CASSQFIAAGELFF. Here the CDR3 DNA reads TGTGCCAGCAGCCAATTCATAGCCGCCGGGGAGCTGTTTTTT.